The present TCR beta chain was sequenced within a study of shared T cell receptors in the human thymus. The CDR3 has 14 residues. CDR1 is SGHAT and CDR2 is FQNNGV in the germline V gene. TCRdb's copy holds only in-frame clones and misses some; the assay was immunoSEQ multiplex PCR. The table lists under 850,000 clones, approximately 90% of them singletons. These data were also filed under a second study, of human thymus T cells. As reported in that work: Surgeons resected thymus tissue during corrective heart surgery. Thymic and blood repertoires appeared to show biased V and J gene usage.

The chain joins TRBV11-2 to TRBJ2-5; TRBD1 matches 9 bases. TRBJ2-7 explains the end of the DNA better; the J call may be wrong. The sequence came from a boy younger than two with a congenital heart defect. The material sequenced was thymocytes. The CDR3 loop reads CASSSQGQGGEQYF. The CDR3 bases are TGTGCCAGCAGCTCCCAGGGACAGGGAGGCGAGCAGTACTTC.